This record concerns one T cell receptor (beta chain) sequence. PCR employed 60 Vbeta and 13 Jbeta primers. The assay was immunoSEQ multiplex PCR, and TCRdb's table has in-frame clones only and misses some. The sample records around 160,000 clones, around 79% being singletons. This sample is part of a study of cytomegalovirus exposure and HLA in healthy donors. Sequenced: PBMCs. The source of this sequence is a man aged 35-49 years in good health and CMV-seropositive.

The CDR3 bases are TGTGCCAGCTCACCGCCCGTGGGGGGAGCCGGGGAGCTGTTTTTT. It yields the protein CASSPPVGGAGELFF. The gene calls are TRBV18 and TRBJ2-2; D perhaps matches TRBD2 (6 bases). The V and J ends lost 3 bases and 6 bases respectively, with 14 bases between them. The germline CDR1 and CDR2 sequences are KGHSH and LQKENI. The CDR3 length is 15 residues.